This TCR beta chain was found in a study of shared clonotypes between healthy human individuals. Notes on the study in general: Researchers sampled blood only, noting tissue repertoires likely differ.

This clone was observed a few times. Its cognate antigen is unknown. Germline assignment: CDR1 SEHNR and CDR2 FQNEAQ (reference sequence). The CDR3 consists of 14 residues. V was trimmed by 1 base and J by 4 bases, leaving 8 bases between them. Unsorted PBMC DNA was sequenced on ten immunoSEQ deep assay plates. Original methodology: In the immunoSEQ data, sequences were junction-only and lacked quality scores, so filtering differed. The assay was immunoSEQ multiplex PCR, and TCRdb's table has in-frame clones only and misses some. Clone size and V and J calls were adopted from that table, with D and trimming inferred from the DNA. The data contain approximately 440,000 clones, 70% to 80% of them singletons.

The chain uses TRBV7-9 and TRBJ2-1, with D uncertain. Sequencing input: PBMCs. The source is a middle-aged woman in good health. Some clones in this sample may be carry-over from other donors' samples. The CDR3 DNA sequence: TGTGCCAGCAGCTTAGATTACAGATACAATGAGCAGTTCTTC. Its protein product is CASSLDYRYNEQFF. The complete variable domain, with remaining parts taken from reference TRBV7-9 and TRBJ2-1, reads DTGVSQNPRHKITKRGQNVTFRCDPISEHNRLYWYRQTLGQGPEFLTYFQNEAQLEKSRLLSDRFSAERPKGSFSTLEIQRTEQGDSAMYLCASSLDYRYNEQFFGPGTRLTVL.